One and the same sample provided the 18 T cell receptor beta chains below, sequenced in a study of shared clonotypes between healthy human individuals. Here immunoSEQ multiplex PCR was the method, and the copy in TCRdb shows in-frame clones only, minus some. The sample consists of around 1.4 million clones, less than 99% of them appearing once. Source material: naive CD4+ T cells sorted from blood. As to subset: CD45RA+ positively selected. These receptors were collected from a man aged 25 to 40 in good health.

J is TRBJ2-3 and V is TRBV4-3; TRBD2 agrees at 15 bases. Unmatched junction bases numbered 5, after V lost 4 bases and J lost 6 bases. There are 16 residues in the CDR3. In germline, CDR1 is LGHNA, CDR2 YSLEER. CDR3 in amino acids: CASSPGLAGGGDTQYF. The CDR3 nucleotides read TGCGCCAGCAGCCCTGGACTAGCGGGAGGGGGGGATACGCAGTATTTT.

The chain carries TRBV5-1 and TRBJ2-7; the match to TRBD1 covers 8 bases. Losses at the gene ends were 3 bases for V and 3 bases for J; bases not matched to a gene: 11. Germline values: CDR1 SGHRS, CDR2 YFSETQ. This CDR3 has 16 amino acids. The CDR3 is CASSSNRGSARYEQYF. The CDR3 DNA sequence: TGCGCCAGCAGCTCAAACAGGGGGTCGGCCCGCTACGAGCAGTACTTC.

The rearrangement joins TRBV9 to TRBJ2-3; 14 bases line up with TRBD2. Germline loops: CDR1 SGDLS, CDR2 YYNGEE. V was clipped by 3 bases and J by 2 bases; unmatched bases: 2. This CDR3 region has 16 residues. CDR3 sequence (DNA): TGTGCCAGCAGCGCGGGACTAGCGGGAGTCACAGATACGCAGTATTTT. Translation: CASSAGLAGVTDTQYF.

J is TRBJ2-6 and V is TRBV19; D uncertain. The CDR3 is 16 amino acids. Germline CDR1 reads LNHDA; CDR2 reads SQIVND (reference sequence). The V gene lost 6 bases and the J gene lost 0 bases, with 12 bases spanning the gap. CDR3 residues: CASRNMRNSGANVLTF. DNA of the CDR3: TGTGCCAGTAGAAATATGCGGAACTCTGGGGCCAACGTCCTGACTTTC.

The chain recombines TRBV5-1 with TRBJ2-5; D possibly uses TRBD1 or TRBD2 (6 bases each). Trimming cost V 4 bases and J 1 base, with 8 bases left between them. CDR1 is SGHRS and CDR2 is YFSETQ in the germline V gene. This CDR3 is 13 amino acids long. The CDR3 DNA reads as TGCGCCAGCAGCAGGGGGGTCCAAGAGACCCAGTACTTC. Residues: CASSRGVQETQYF.

The chain couples TRBV27 to TRBJ2-7; unclear D gene. Germline CDR1 and CDR2: MNHEY and SMNVEV (reference sequence). CDR3 length equals 15 residues. V lost 0 bases, J lost 3 bases, and 12 bases lay in between. The CDR3 DNA reads as TGTGCCAGCAGTTTATCCACAGTGGGGTTCTACGAGCAGTACTTC. Amino acids: CASSLSTVGFYEQYF.

Remarks on this clone: This specimen includes other DNA sequences encoding the same CDR3. This chain connects TRBV2 to TRBJ2-2; D is tentatively TRBD1 or TRBD2 (7 bases each). Germline CDR1 reads SNHLY; CDR2 reads FYNNEI. Between the trimmed V and J ends, which lost 2 bases and 5 bases, there was a span of 9 bases. The CDR3 is 14 amino acids. CDR3 sequence (DNA): TGTGCCAGCAGTGAACAGGGGGGGACCGGGGAGCTGTTTTTT. As protein: CASSEQGGTGELFF.

V usage is TRBV5-1 and J usage is TRBJ2-1, with a possible D match to TRBD2 (6 bases). This CDR3 region has 15 residues. Germline V gene data show CDR1 as SGHRS and CDR2 as YFSETQ. Trimming shortened V by 0 bases and J by 5 bases, and 12 bases separated the two germline ends. The CDR3 sequence: CASSLGLVGNNEQFF. DNA for the CDR3: TGCGCCAGCAGCTTGGGACTAGTGGGCAACAATGAGCAGTTCTTC.

The chain carries TRBV28 and TRBJ2-1, with 13 bases fitting TRBD2. The CDR3 is 18 amino acids. J was trimmed by 7 bases and V by 4 bases; bases with no gene match: 13. Germline-derived CDR1 and CDR2 are MDHEN and SYDVKM. The CDR3 loop is CASSSVTLAGGPRNEQFF. The CDR3 DNA follows: TGTGCCAGCAGTTCCGTTACACTAGCGGGAGGGCCTAGGAATGAGCAGTTCTTC.

This clone was observed once. The chain has TRBV5-6 and TRBJ1-4; 8 bases fit TRBD1. CDR3 length: 14 amino acids. J was trimmed by 8 bases and V by 5 bases; bases with no gene match: 8. CDR1 SGHDT and CDR2 YYEEEE come from the germline V gene. The CDR3 loop reads CASRLSGGEEKLFF. The CDR3 region has the DNA TGTGCCAGCAGATTGTCAGGGGGCGAGGAAAAACTGTTTTTT.

The chain recombines TRBV29-1 with TRBJ2-7; D uncertain. The CDR3 sequence is 12 residues long. Germline-derived CDR1 and CDR2 are SQVTM and ANQGSEA. The ends were cut back, 6 bases at V and 2 bases at J, with 11 bases in the middle. The CDR3 is CSVTAGPYEQYF. The DNA for the CDR3 is TGCAGCGTAACCGCCGGACCCTACGAGCAGTACTTC.

This chain joins TRBV10-1 and TRBJ2-2, with unresolved D. V lost 4 bases, J lost 5 bases, and 11 bases lay in between. Germline assignment: CDR1 WNHNN and CDR2 SYGVQD (reference sequence). This CDR3 is 14 amino acids long. The CDR3 coding sequence is TGCGCCAGCAGTGTTGATAGTGGTACCGGGGAGCTGTTTTTT. Translating it yields CASSVDSGTGELFF.

This clone was recorded once. J is TRBJ2-1 and V is TRBV27; 11 bases match TRBD2. J lost 10 bases, V lost 6 bases, and 11 bases had no gene match. This CDR3 comprises 15 residues. Germline V CDR1 and CDR2: MNHEY, SMNVEV (reference sequence). The CDR3 DNA reads as TGTGCCAGCAGGAAACTAGCGGGAGCTGCTGGGGAGCAGTTCTTC. It specifies CASRKLAGAAGEQFF.

This chain links TRBV5-1 with TRBJ1-4; D unresolved. The CDR3 runs to 13 residues. Germline V lookup: CDR1 SGHRS, CDR2 YFSETQ. V lost 2 bases and J lost 7, with 9 bases in between. The CDR3 region has the DNA TGCGCCAGCAGCTTCCGCCCGTTTGAAAAACTGTTTTTT. Protein sequence: CASSFRPFEKLFF.

The chain has TRBV27 and TRBJ2-5, with D maybe TRBD2 (7 bases). The CDR3 is 14 amino acids. The germline gives CDR1 MNHEY, CDR2 SMNVEV (reference sequence). V gave up 6 bases and J gave up 1 base, with 12 bases separating them. Written as DNA, the CDR3 is TGTGCCAGCAGCCATAGGGGGGGCCAAGAGACCCAGTACTTC. The encoded protein is CASSHRGGQETQYF.

The rearrangement joins TRBV10-3 to TRBJ1-2; D may be TRBD1 (5 bases). V was trimmed by 4 bases and J by 0 bases, leaving 18 bases between them. CDR3 length equals 17 residues. The V gene's germline CDR1 is ENHRY and CDR2 SYGVKD. CDR3 loop: CAISGLSGTGANYGYTF. In nucleotides, the CDR3 is TGTGCCATCAGTGGCTTATCGGGAACAGGAGCTAACTATGGCTACACCTTC.

The chain links TRBV19 to TRBJ1-4; a weak D match, TRBD1 (5 bases). Between the trimmed V and J ends, which lost 5 bases and 3 bases, there was a span of 19 bases. CDR1 and CDR2 (germline): LNHDA, SQIVND (reference sequence). This CDR3 comprises 17 residues. Written as DNA, the CDR3 is TGTGCCAGTAGTGGGCGGGGACGACCTCGTCCTAATGAAAAACTGTTTTTT. It is translated as CASSGRGRPRPNEKLFF.

The CDR3 protein is CASSSQGLAGGIGELFF. CDR3 bases: TGTGCCAGCAGCTCTCAAGGACTAGCGGGAGGAATCGGGGAGCTGTTTTTT. The V gene is TRBV7-2, the J gene TRBJ2-2; the match to TRBD2 covers 14 bases. From germline, CDR1 is SGHTA and CDR2 FQGNSA. Losses at the gene ends were 4 bases for V and 7 bases for J; bases not matched to a gene: 8. The CDR3 is 17 residues long.